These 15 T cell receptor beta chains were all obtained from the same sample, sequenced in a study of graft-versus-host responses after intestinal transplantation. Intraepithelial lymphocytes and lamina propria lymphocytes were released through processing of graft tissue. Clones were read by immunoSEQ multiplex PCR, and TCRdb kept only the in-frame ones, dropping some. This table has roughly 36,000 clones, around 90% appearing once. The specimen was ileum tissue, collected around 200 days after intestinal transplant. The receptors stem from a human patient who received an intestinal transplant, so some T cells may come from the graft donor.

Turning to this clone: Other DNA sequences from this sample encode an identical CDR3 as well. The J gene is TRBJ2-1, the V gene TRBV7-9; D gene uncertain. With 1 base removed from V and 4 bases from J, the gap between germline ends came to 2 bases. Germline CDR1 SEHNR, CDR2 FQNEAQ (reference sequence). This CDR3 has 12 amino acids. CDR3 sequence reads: CASSLGYNEQFF. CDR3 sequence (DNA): TGTGCCAGCAGCTTAGGATACAATGAGCAGTTCTTC.

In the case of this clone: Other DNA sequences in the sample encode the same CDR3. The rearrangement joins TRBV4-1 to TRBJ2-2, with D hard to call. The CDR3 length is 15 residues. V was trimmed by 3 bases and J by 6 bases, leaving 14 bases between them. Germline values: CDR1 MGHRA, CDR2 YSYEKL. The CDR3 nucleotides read TGCGCCAGCAGCCAGGCAGGACCGCGGTCCGGGGAGCTGTTTTTT. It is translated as CASSQAGPRSGELFF.

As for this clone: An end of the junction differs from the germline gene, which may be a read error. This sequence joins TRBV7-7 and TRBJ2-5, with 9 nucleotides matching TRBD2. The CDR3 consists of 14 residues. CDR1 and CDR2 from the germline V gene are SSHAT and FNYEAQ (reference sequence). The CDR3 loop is CASSSAGGAETQYF. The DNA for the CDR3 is TGTGCTAGCAGCTCGGCGGGGGGGGCGGAGACCCAGTACTTC.

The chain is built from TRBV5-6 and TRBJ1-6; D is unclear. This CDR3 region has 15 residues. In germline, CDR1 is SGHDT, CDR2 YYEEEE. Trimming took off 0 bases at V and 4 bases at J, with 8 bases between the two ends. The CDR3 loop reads CASSLGQIYNSPLHF. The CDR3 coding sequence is TGTGCCAGCAGCTTGGGCCAGATTTATAATTCACCCCTCCACTTT. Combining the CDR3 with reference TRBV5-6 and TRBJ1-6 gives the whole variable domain DAGVTQSPTHLIKTRGQQVTLRCSPKSGHDTVSWYQQALGQGPQFIFQYYEEEERQRGNFPDRFSGHQFPNYSSELNVNALLLGDSALYLCASSLGQIYNSPLHFGNGTRLTVT.

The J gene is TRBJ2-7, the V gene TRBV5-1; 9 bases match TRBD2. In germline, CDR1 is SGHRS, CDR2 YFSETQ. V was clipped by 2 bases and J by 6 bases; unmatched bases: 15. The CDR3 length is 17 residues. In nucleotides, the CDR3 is TGCGCCAGCAGCTTTACAATGGCGGGAGGGCCCGTCGGCGAGCAGTACTTC. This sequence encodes CASSFTMAGGPVGEQYF.

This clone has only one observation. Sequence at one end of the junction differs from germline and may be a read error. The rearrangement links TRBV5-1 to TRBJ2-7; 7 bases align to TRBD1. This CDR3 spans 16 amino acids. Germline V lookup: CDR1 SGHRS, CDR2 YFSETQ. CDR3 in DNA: TGCGCCAGCAGCTTGGGGGGACAGATCGGACTCTACGGGCAGTACTTC. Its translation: CASSLGGQIGLYGQYF.

The CDR3 protein is CSVSQGTGGTDTQYF. The CDR3, as DNA: TGCAGCGTCAGCCAGGGGACAGGGGGTACAGATACGCAGTATTTT. The rearrangement links TRBV29-1 to TRBJ2-3, with 11 positions matching TRBD1. V trimming: 6 bases; J trimming: 3 bases; junction bases outside the gene matches: 8. Germline V CDR1 and CDR2: SQVTM, ANQGSEA. This CDR3 is 15 amino acids long.

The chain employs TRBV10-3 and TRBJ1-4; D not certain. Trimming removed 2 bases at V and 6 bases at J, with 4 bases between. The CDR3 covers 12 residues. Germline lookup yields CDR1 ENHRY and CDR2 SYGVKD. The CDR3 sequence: CAISERDEKLFF. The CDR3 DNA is TGTGCCATCAGTGAGAGGGATGAAAAACTGTTTTTT.

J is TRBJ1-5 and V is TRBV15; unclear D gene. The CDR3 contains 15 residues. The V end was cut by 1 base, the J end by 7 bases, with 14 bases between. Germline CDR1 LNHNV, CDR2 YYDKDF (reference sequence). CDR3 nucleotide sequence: TGTGCCACCAGCAGAGGGTCTCCGGGGAGGCAGCCCCAGCATTTT. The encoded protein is CATSRGSPGRQPQHF.

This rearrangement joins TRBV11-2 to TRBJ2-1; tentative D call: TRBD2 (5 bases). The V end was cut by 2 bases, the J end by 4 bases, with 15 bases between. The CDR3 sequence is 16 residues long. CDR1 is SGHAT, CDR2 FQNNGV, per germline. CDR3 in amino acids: CASSLQSGLPYNEQFF. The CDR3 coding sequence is TGTGCCAGCAGCTTACAGTCCGGACTGCCTTACAATGAGCAGTTCTTC.

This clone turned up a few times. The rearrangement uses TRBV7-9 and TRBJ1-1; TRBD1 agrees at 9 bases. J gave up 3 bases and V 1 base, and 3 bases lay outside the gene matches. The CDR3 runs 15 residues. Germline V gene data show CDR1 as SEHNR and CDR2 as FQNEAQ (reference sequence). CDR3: CASSLVQGADTEAFF. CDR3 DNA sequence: TGTGCCAGCAGCTTAGTACAGGGGGCGGACACTGAAGCTTTCTTT.

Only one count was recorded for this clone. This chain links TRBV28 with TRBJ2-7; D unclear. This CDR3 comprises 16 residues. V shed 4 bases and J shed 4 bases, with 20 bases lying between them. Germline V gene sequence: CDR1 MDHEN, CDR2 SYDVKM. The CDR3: CASSSLDPVKGYEQYF. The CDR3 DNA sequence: TGTGCCAGCAGTTCCCTCGACCCGGTCAAAGGGTACGAGCAGTACTTC. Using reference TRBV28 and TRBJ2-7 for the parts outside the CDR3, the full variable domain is DVKVTQSSRYLVKRTGEKVFLECVQDMDHENMFWYRQDPGLGLRLIYFSYDVKMKEKGDIPEGYSVSREKKERFSLILESASTNQTSMYLCASSSLDPVKGYEQYFGPGTRLTVT.

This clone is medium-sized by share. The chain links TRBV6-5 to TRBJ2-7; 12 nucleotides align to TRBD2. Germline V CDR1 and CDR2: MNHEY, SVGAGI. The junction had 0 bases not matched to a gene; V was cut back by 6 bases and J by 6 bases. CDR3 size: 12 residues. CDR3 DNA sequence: TGTGCCAGCAGGACTAGCGGGAGCGAGCAGTACTTC. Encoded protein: CASRTSGSEQYF.

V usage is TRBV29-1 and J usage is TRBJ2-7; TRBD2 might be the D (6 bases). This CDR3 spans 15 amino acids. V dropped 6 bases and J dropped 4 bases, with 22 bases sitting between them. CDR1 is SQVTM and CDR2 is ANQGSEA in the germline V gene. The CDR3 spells CSVKPIFAEGYEQYF. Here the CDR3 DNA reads TGCAGCGTGAAGCCCATTTTTGCGGAGGGTTACGAGCAGTACTTC.

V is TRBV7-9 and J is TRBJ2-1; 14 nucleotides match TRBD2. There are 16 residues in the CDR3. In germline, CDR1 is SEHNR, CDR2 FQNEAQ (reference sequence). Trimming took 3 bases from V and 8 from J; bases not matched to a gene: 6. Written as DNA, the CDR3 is TGTGCCAGCAGCTTTGGGACTAGCGGGGGAATGGATGAGCAGTTCTTC. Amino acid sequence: CASSFGTSGGMDEQFF.